A single sample is the source of the 32 T cell receptor beta chains below, sequenced in a study of T cells in Graves' hyperthyroidism and ophthalmopathy. RNA transcripts were the template for amplifying TCR beta CDR3 regions. In the first-round RT-PCR of the TCR CDR3, the HTBI primer set was used. Via MiXCR, TCRdb re-called the multiplex PCR reads, giving one row per CDR3 protein. The table shows about 600,000 distinct CDR3 sequences, with more than 15% occurring only once. The sample comprised blood. The receptors stem from a woman aged 35 to 49 with Graves' ophthalmopathy.

In this sample, this clonotype turned up many times. CDR3 nucleotide sequence: TGTGCCAGCAGCACCTTAGGTACCCAGTACTTC. Protein sequence: CASSTLGTQYF. The J gene is TRBJ2-5, the V gene TRBV2; D unresolved. V dropped 6 bases and J dropped 8 bases, with 10 bases sitting between them. The CDR3 spans 11 residues. Germline CDR1 and CDR2: SNHLY and FYNNEI.

V and J are TRBV7-3 and TRBJ2-7; TRBD2 matches at 7 bases. V lost 2 bases to trimming and J lost 4 bases; unmatched junction nucleotides: 8. Germline assignment: CDR1 SGHTA and CDR2 FQGTGA. The CDR3 extends over 15 amino acids. DNA for the CDR3: TGTGCCAGCAGCTTAGGGGCGGGAGATATGTACGAGCAGTACTTC. The encoded protein is CASSLGAGDMYEQYF.

This chain connects TRBV9 to TRBJ2-1, with 7 nucleotides matching TRBD2. J lost 0 bases, V lost 1 base, and 1 base had no gene match. CDR1 is SGDLS and CDR2 is YYNGEE in the germline V gene. The CDR3 length is 15 residues. Here the CDR3 reads CASSVSGDSYNEQFF. The CDR3 bases are TGTGCCAGCAGCGTAAGCGGGGACTCCTACAATGAGCAGTTCTTC.

This clonotype has just a few counts. J is TRBJ1-1 and V is TRBV7-8; 10 bases are shared with TRBD1. Germline V lookup: CDR1 SGHVS, CDR2 FQNEAQ. V was pared by 10 bases and J by 2 bases, with 10 bases of the junction left unmatched. This CDR3 has 15 residues. For the CDR3, the DNA is TGTGCCACCACGAAACGGGACAGGGGAAACACTGAAGCTTTCTTT. This encodes CATTKRDRGNTEAFF.

Ten or more counts support this clonotype. The rearrangement joins TRBV2 to TRBJ2-7; D is perhaps TRBD1 or TRBD2 (6 bases each). V was clipped by 5 bases and J by 6 bases, with 20 bases between them. This CDR3 has 15 amino acids. The germline CDR1 and CDR2 sequences are SNHLY and FYNNEI. CDR3 nucleotides: TGTGCCAGCAGTCCGCGGGGACACTCCAGCGCCGAGCAGTACTTC. Protein: CASSPRGHSSAEQYF.

At least ten counts were recorded for this clonotype. The genes are TRBV5-1 and TRBJ2-7, with D tentatively TRBD2 (5 bases). This CDR3 is 14 amino acids long. Germline-derived CDR1 and CDR2 are SGHRS and YFSETQ. Trimming removed 0 bases at V and 5 bases at J, with 12 bases between. CDR3 sequence reads: CASSLGASFDEQYF. In DNA form, the CDR3 reads TGCGCCAGCAGCTTGGGGGCTAGCTTTGACGAGCAGTACTTC.

The chain combines TRBV4-1 with TRBJ2-3; 14 positions match TRBD2. The V segment lost 1 base and the J segment 2 bases; nucleotides outside the gene matches: 8. Germline-derived CDR1 and CDR2 are MGHRA and YSYEKL. The CDR3 runs 19 residues. As DNA, the CDR3 is TGCGCCAGCAGCCAAGTGGGACTAGCGGGAGCGGATGACACAGATACGCAGTATTTT. Translated, it gives CASSQVGLAGADDTDTQYF.

This clonotype was seen a few times. The rearrangement links TRBV19 to TRBJ2-1, with 9 bases identical to TRBD1. Germline values: CDR1 LNHDA, CDR2 SQIVND (reference sequence). The J segment lost 8 bases and the V segment lost 11 bases, leaving 13 bases of the junction unmatched. CDR3 size: 14 residues. CDR3 in DNA: TGTGCCTCCAGAGGGGACAGGGAGACGGATGAGCAGTTCTTC. Protein product: CASRGDRETDEQFF.

This clonotype showed up many times. V and J are TRBV11-2 and TRBJ1-5; D not certain. Germline lookup yields CDR1 SGHAT and CDR2 FQNNGV. This CDR3 is built from 15 residues. The V end lost 5 bases, the J end lost 3 bases, and 14 bases lay between the germline ends. CDR3 DNA: TGTGCCAGCAGCCCGGATGGGTACAACAATCAGCCCCAGCATTTT. As protein: CASSPDGYNNQPQHF.

This clonotype was counted at least ten times. CDR3: CSAIAGASYNEQFF. As DNA, the CDR3 is TGCAGTGCAATAGCGGGAGCCTCCTACAATGAGCAGTTCTTC. This chain joins TRBV20-1 and TRBJ2-1, with TRBD2 matching 9 bases. The V and J ends lost 6 bases and 0 bases, in that order; junction bases with no gene match: 3. This CDR3 is built from 14 residues. Germline CDR1 DFQATT, CDR2 SNEGSKA (reference sequence).

Notes on this clonotype: This may stem from a read error, because a much larger clone lies one nucleotide away. This chain connects TRBV20-1 to TRBJ1-1; D gene unclear. The V end was cut by 6 bases, the J end by 4 bases, with 15 bases between. From germline, CDR1 is DFQATT and CDR2 SNEGSKA (reference sequence). CDR3 length: 13 residues. The CDR3 sequence is CSACGNMSTEAFF. The CDR3 nucleotides read TGCAGTGCCTGTGGGAATATGAGCACTGAAGCTTTCTTT.

With respect to this clonotype: The conserved closing phenylalanine or tryptophan is absent in this CDR3, likely reflecting a read error. This chain links TRBV2 with TRBJ1-6; the D gene is possibly TRBD1 (5 bases). Between the trimmed V and J ends, which lost 8 bases and 10 bases, there was a span of 12 bases. The CDR3 sequence is 12 residues long. CDR1 and CDR2 (germline): SNHLY, FYNNEI. For the CDR3, the DNA is TGTGCCAGCGGGCAGGGATTCTCACCCCTCCACCTT. Protein sequence: CASGQGFSPLHL.

This clonotype was counted only a few times. At one of its ends the junction is not consistent with the germline gene, which may arise from a read error. The V and J genes are TRBV12-3 or TRBV12-4 and TRBJ1-6; D possibly corresponds to TRBD1 (6 bases). CDR3 length: 15 amino acids. DNA of the CDR3: TGTGCCAGCACCCCAGCGGGGGGCTCTTATTCACCCCTCCGCTTT. It is translated as CASTPAGGSYSPLRF.

This clonotype was detected ten times or more. The chain has TRBV12-3 or TRBV12-4 and TRBJ2-3; no firm D call. The CDR3 is 15 amino acids. Trimming removed 3 bases from V and 1 base from J, with 11 bases in between. The CDR3: CASSFRVTGTDTQYF. DNA of the CDR3: TGTGCCAGCAGTTTCCGGGTCACCGGCACAGATACGCAGTATTTT.

This clonotype was counted at least ten times. The chain carries TRBV12-3 or TRBV12-4 and TRBJ2-5; 8 bases are shared with TRBD2. The CDR3 is 15 residues long. V lost 3 bases and J lost 5; bases outside the gene matches: 8. CDR3 loop: CASSFGIAGQETQYF. The DNA for the CDR3 is TGTGCCAGCAGTTTTGGGATAGCGGGGCAGGAGACCCAGTACTTC.

This clonotype was observed many times. The chain employs TRBV11-2 and TRBJ2-1, with 13 positions matching TRBD2. From germline, CDR1 is SGHAT and CDR2 FQNNGV. The junction had 3 bases not matched to a gene; V was cut back by 6 bases and J by 7 bases. The length of the CDR3 is 14 residues. The CDR3 reads CASRGLAGLNEQFF. DNA for the CDR3: TGTGCCAGCAGGGGACTAGCGGGGTTAAATGAGCAGTTCTTC.

This clonotype appeared once. A much bigger clone sits one base away, suggesting this may be a read error. The chain links TRBV18 to TRBJ1-2; D is uncertain. Germline CDR1 and CDR2: KGHSH and LQKENI. V lost 3 bases, J lost 7 bases, and 12 bases lay in between. CDR3 length: 13 residues. CDR3 sequence reads: CASSPGLVAGYTF. The CDR3 DNA reads TGTGCCAGCTCACCCGGATTGGTAGCTGGCTACACCTTC.

This clonotype appeared a few times. CDR3 nucleotides: TGTGCCAGCAGCTCGGAGCCGGCGGGACTAGCGGCCCCGGAGACCCAGTACTTC. Amino acids: CASSSEPAGLAAPETQYF. The chain is built from TRBV4-2 and TRBJ2-5; 11 bases are shared with TRBD2. CDR1 is LGHNA, CDR2 YNFKEQ, per germline. V trimming: 5 bases; J trimming: 5 bases; junction bases outside the gene matches: 16. This CDR3 is 18 amino acids long.

The chain couples TRBV19 to TRBJ2-1; the D gene is possibly TRBD2 (6 bases). This CDR3 has 17 residues. CDR1 LNHDA and CDR2 SQIVND come from the germline V gene (reference sequence). Trimming left V 1 base short and J 8 bases short, with 21 bases between. The CDR3 protein is CASSIVFRDSSSDEQFF. CDR3 DNA sequence: TGTGCCAGTAGTATAGTTTTTCGGGACTCAAGCTCCGATGAGCAGTTCTTC.

The rearrangement links TRBV4-1 to TRBJ2-3; D is ambiguous. The CDR3 spans 16 residues. The V end lost 1 base, the J end lost 2 bases, and 13 bases lay between the germline ends. Germline lookup yields CDR1 MGHRA and CDR2 YSYEKL. The CDR3 sequence is CASSQVRLVVTDTQYF. The CDR3 DNA sequence: TGCGCCAGCAGCCAAGTGAGGTTGGTGGTCACAGATACGCAGTATTTT.

This clonotype was found many times. This sequence joins TRBV6-1 and TRBJ2-1, with 11 bases matching TRBD2. J gave up 0 bases and V 6 bases, and 4 bases lay outside the gene matches. Germline V gives CDR1 MNHNS, CDR2 SASEGT. The CDR3 sequence is 16 residues long. The CDR3 coding sequence is TGTGCCAGCAGGAACCTAGCGGGAGGCTCCTACAATGAGCAGTTCTTC. This codes for CASRNLAGGSYNEQFF.

This clonotype was counted many times. This chain joins TRBV3-1 and TRBJ1-3; D ambiguous. With 4 bases removed from V and 2 bases from J, the gap between germline ends came to 9 bases. There are 14 residues in the CDR3. Germline V gene sequence: CDR1 LGHDT, CDR2 YNNKEL (reference sequence). The CDR3 coding sequence is TGTGCCAGCAGCCGGCCCCGGGCTGGAAACACCATATATTTT. Translated, it gives CASSRPRAGNTIYF.

This chain joins TRBV15 and TRBJ2-1, with TRBD2 identical over 14 bases. This CDR3 comprises 15 residues. CDR1 is LNHNV and CDR2 is YYDKDF in the germline V gene (reference sequence). The V and J ends lost 3 bases and 8 bases, in that order; junction bases with no gene match: 3. CDR3 in DNA: TGTGCCACCAGCAGCGGGACTAGCGGGGGTGATGAGCAGTTCTTC. Translated: CATSSGTSGGDEQFF. The whole variable domain, filled in from reference TRBV15 and TRBJ2-1, reads DAMVIQNPRYQVTQFGKPVTLSCSQTLNHNVMYWYQQKSSQAPKLLFHYYDKDFNNEADTPDNFQSRRPNTSFCFLDIRSPGLGDTAMYLCATSSGTSGGDEQFFGPGTRLTVL.

This clonotype has ten or more counts. This chain links TRBV30 with TRBJ1-5; D is perhaps TRBD1 (6 bases). Trimming shortened V by 2 bases and J by 1 base, and 18 bases separated the two germline ends. The CDR3 has 17 amino acids. Germline CDR1 is GTSNPN and CDR2 is SVGIG (reference sequence). CDR3 protein: CAWSTGITGTSNQPQHF. Here the CDR3 DNA reads TGTGCCTGGAGTACGGGTATCACCGGGACAAGCAATCAGCCCCAGCATTTT.

This clonotype has a count of ten or more. The chain joins TRBV6-2 or TRBV6-3 to TRBJ2-4; the match to TRBD2 covers 8 bases. Germline V gene sequence: CDR1 MNHEY, CDR2 SVGEGT. The CDR3 is 14 residues long. The V segment lost 5 bases and the J segment 1 base; nucleotides outside the gene matches: 1. As DNA, the CDR3 is TGTGCCAGCAGTCCGGGGGGGGCCAAAAACATTCAGTACTTC. Translated: CASSPGGAKNIQYF.

Ten or more counts support this clonotype. The gene calls are TRBV6-2 or TRBV6-3 and TRBJ2-7, with 14 bases matching TRBD2. V shed 4 bases and J 4 bases; nucleotides not matched to a gene: 18. From germline, CDR1 is MNHEY and CDR2 SVGEGT. The CDR3 contains 20 residues. The DNA for the CDR3 is TGTGCCAGCAGTTTCTACTCGGGACTAGCGGGGGAACTAGGTCGGTACGAGCAGTACTTC. Protein product: CASSFYSGLAGELGRYEQYF.

This clonotype has a count of ten or more. This chain uses TRBV2 with TRBJ1-4; no definite D call. Per germline, CDR1 SNHLY and CDR2 FYNNEI. The V and J ends lost 7 bases and 8 bases respectively, with 14 bases between them. The CDR3 is 13 amino acids. The DNA for the CDR3 is TGTGCCAGCACCTACCCGGGAGGCGAAAAACTGTTTTTT. Its translation: CASTYPGGEKLFF.

This rearrangement joins TRBV9 to TRBJ2-5; D may match TRBD1 or TRBD2 (5 bases each). CDR1 and CDR2 (germline): SGDLS, YYNGEE. The CDR3 extends over 15 amino acids. V was trimmed by 0 bases and J by 2 bases, leaving 11 bases between them. This CDR3 is CASSVGGSDQETQYF. The CDR3 coding sequence is TGTGCCAGCAGCGTAGGGGGGAGTGATCAAGAGACCCAGTACTTC.

This clonotype has a handful of counts. V is TRBV3-1 and J is TRBJ1-6, with no clear D. This CDR3 contains 15 residues. Per the germline V gene, CDR1 is LGHDT and CDR2 is YNNKEL (reference sequence). Trimming took off 7 bases at V and 5 bases at J, with 15 bases between the two ends. In DNA, the CDR3 is TGTGCCAGCACCTCCGGGGTCCACAATAATTCACCCCTCCACTTT. Its protein is CASTSGVHNNSPLHF. Drawing the rest from reference TRBV3-1 and TRBJ1-6, the complete variable domain is DTAVSQTPKYLVTQMGNDKSIKCEQNLGHDTMYWYKQDSKKFLKIMFSYNNKELIINETVPNRFSPKSPDKAHLNLHINSLELGDSAVYFCASTSGVHNNSPLHFGNGTRLTVT.

The table lists this clonotype with many counts. This chain connects TRBV6-1 to TRBJ2-4; possible D gene TRBD1, 5 bases. Germline values: CDR1 MNHNS, CDR2 SASEGT. This CDR3 is built from 15 residues. The V end was cut by 0 bases, the J end by 0 bases, with 6 bases between. The CDR3 coding sequence is TGTGCCAGCAGTGAAGCGGGGCCAGCCAAAAACATTCAGTACTTC. Amino acid sequence: CASSEAGPAKNIQYF.

A word on this clonotype: Being one base from a much bigger clone, this may be a read error. The J gene is TRBJ2-1, the V gene TRBV5-5, with D unresolved. Matching the DNA end better, TRBJ2-7 makes the J call doubtful. The V gene's germline CDR1 is SGHKS and CDR2 YYEKEE (reference sequence). The CDR3 runs to 16 residues. The CDR3 protein is CASSLAFPWSYNEQYF. The CDR3 DNA reads as TGTGCCAGCAGCTTGGCCTTCCCCTGGTCCTACAATGAGCAGTACTTC.

This clonotype was recorded a few times. The chain carries TRBV10-1 and TRBJ2-4, with D possibly being TRBD2 (5 bases). CDR1 and CDR2 from the germline V gene are WNHNN and SYGVQD (reference sequence). Trimming stripped 10 bases from V and 7 bases from J, with 11 bases between. The CDR3 is 11 residues long. CDR3 sequence reads: CATFTRNIQYF. CDR3 DNA sequence: TGCGCCACTTTTACTAGGAACATTCAGTACTTC.